This T cell receptor (beta chain) originates from a study of CD8+ T cells in alopecia areata. Study information: In an open-label trial, patients got 5 to 10 mg tofacitinib twice daily.

RNA, once extracted, was reverse transcribed into cDNA for use as the sequencing template. Sequencing was performed with immunoSEQ multiplex PCR; in TCRdb, only in-frame clones are kept and a portion is missing. The sample holds about 300,000 clones, about 62% seen once. The V gene end was trimmed by 11 bases and the J gene end by 5 bases; junction bases not matched to a gene: 8. The germline V gene encodes CDR1 LNHDA and CDR2 SQIVND (reference sequence). This CDR3 spans 12 amino acids. This clone was counted a few times. The antigen is undetermined. The treatment: oral pan-JAK inhibitor, 5-10 mg twice daily. Overall study findings and caveats: Scalp clonality and expanded CD8+ clones among the top 100 were significantly decreased by tofacitinib. Just one nonresponder means the tie between baseline CD8+ expansion and response stays uncertain.

This chain uses TRBV19 with TRBJ1-2; 7 bases fit TRBD1. The sample consisted of CD4+ T cells sorted from blood, taken at week 24, from a patient treated with tofacitinib. This receptor was identified in a human donor with alopecia areata. This CDR3 reads CAVGATGYGYTF. The CDR3 nucleotides are TGTGCCGTGGGGGCGACAGGGTATGGCTACACCTTC.